This T cell receptor beta chain was identified in a study of response to subunit inactivated influenza vaccine listed by TCRdb under 2018. Study-wide context: The study used deep quantitative T cell receptor repertoire profiling to track responses to a trivalent subunit inactivated influenza vaccine. What the study reported, not specific to this receptor: It was suggested by the authors that each seasonal influenza vaccination may recruit only a limited number of new T cells.

The junction shows trimming of 1 base on V and 9 bases on J, and the gene matches do not reach 14 bases of it. The CDR3 numbers 17 residues from cysteine through phenylalanine. The sequence is cut down to CDR3 DNA, 51 bases in frame from base 1. The germline V gene provides CDR1 MGHRA and CDR2 YSYEKL. This clonotype has more than one count but fewer than ten. Its target antigen remains unknown. No per-base quality is available; no much larger clone lies one base away. The library came from RT-PCR. The sequencing machine was an Illumina HiSeq 2500. Through fastp at Q25 and MiXCR, TCRdb rebuilt clones from the public reads, retaining in-frame beta chains. Records with the same CDR3 protein are collapsed into one entry carrying the most frequent genes and DNA. The sample table contains about 580,000 distinct CDR3 sequences; only one count was recorded for 12% to 15% of them. The ten most abundant clones make up approximately 10% of the sample.

The sequence links TRBV4-1 to TRBJ1-4; 7 nucleotides in the junction match TRBD1. The starting material was PBMCs from blood, obtained less than 13 days after vaccination. The sequence was collected from a man aged 45-65 years who received an inactivated influenza vaccine. Donor details come from another sample of the same person, matched by shared clones. The DNA sequence is as follows: TGCGCCAGCAGCCAAGCGGAACAGGGGTCCCGGGCTAAAAAACTGTTTTTT. Translated, this gives CASSQAEQGSRAKKLFF.